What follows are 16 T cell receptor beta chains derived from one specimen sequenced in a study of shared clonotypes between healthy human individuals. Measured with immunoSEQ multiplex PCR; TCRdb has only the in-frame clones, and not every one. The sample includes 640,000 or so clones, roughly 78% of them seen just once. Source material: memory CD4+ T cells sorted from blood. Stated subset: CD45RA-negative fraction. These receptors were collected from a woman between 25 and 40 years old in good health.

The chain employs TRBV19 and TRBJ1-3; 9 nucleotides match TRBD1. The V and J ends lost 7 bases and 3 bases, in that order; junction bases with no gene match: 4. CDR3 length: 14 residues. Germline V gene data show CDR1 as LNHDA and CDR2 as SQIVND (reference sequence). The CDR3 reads CASTRDRVGNTIYF. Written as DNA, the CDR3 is TGTGCCAGTACCCGGGACAGGGTTGGAAACACCATATATTTT.

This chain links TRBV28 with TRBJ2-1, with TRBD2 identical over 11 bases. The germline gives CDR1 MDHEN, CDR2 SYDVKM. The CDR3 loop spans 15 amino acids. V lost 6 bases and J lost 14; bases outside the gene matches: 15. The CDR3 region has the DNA TGTGCCAGCAGGGAACTAGCGGGAGTCAACCGAGGGAAGTTCTTC. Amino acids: CASRELAGVNRGKFF.

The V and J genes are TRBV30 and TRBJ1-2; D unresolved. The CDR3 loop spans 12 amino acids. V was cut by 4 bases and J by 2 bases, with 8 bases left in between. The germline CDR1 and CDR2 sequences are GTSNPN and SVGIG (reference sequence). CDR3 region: CAWKLRNYGYTF. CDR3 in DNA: TGTGCCTGGAAACTCAGGAACTATGGCTACACCTTC.

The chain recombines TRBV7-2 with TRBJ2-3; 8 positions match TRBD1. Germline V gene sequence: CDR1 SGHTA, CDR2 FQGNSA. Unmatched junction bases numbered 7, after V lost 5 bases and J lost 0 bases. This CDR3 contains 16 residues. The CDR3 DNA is TGTGCCAGCAGCCAGCACCGGACAGGGAGCACAGATACGCAGTATTTT. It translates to CASSQHRTGSTDTQYF.

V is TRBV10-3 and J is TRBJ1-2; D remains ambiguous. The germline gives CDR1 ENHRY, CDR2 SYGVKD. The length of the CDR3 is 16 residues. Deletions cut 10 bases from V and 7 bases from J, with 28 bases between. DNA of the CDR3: TGTGCCACCTCAATCAGCAGTGGGGTAGCCCATATTGGCTACACCTTC. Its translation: CATSISSGVAHIGYTF.

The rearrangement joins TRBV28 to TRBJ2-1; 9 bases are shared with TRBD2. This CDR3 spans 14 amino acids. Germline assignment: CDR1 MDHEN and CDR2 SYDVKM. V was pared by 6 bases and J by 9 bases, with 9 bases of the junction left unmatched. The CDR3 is CASSMAGGPREQFF. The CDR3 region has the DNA TGTGCCAGCAGCATGGCGGGAGGGCCGCGTGAGCAGTTCTTC.

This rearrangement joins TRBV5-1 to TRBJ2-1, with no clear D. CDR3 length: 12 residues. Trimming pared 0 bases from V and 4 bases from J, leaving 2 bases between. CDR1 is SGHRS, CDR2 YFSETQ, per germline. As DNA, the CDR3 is TGCGCCAGCAGCTTGGAGTACAATGAGCAGTTCTTC. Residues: CASSLEYNEQFF.

CDR3 DNA: TGTGCCAGCAGACCGACACTCTCCCAAGAGACCCAGTACTTC. Translation gives CASRPTLSQETQYF. V gene TRBV6-6 combines with J gene TRBJ2-5; D is undetermined. Deletions cut 6 bases from V and 1 base from J, with 12 bases between. Germline V gene lookup returns CDR1 MNHNY and CDR2 SVGAGI (reference sequence). CDR3 length equals 14 residues.

CDR3 sequence reads: CSVGSPGQGMGYTF. CDR3 nucleotides: TGCAGCGTTGGGAGTCCAGGGCAGGGGATGGGCTACACCTTC. V gene TRBV29-1 combines with J gene TRBJ1-2, with D possibly TRBD1 on 6 matching bases. Trimming cost V 4 bases and J 8 bases, with 20 bases left between them. CDR3 length: 14 amino acids. CDR1 SQVTM and CDR2 ANQGSEA come from the germline V gene.

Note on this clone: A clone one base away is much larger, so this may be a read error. CDR3 protein: CASSLSEGTEAFF. CDR3 DNA: TGTGCCAGCAGCTTAAGCGAAGGGACTGAAGCTTTCTTT. V is TRBV7-8 and J is TRBJ1-1; no clear D gene. Germline loops: CDR1 SGHVS, CDR2 FQNEAQ. The CDR3 extends over 13 amino acids. The germline V and J ends were trimmed by 2 bases and 5 bases, with 9 bases remaining between them. The variable domain in full, with the rest retrieved from reference TRBV7-8 and TRBJ1-1, is GAGVSQSPRYKVAKRGQDVALRCDPISGHVSLFWYQQALGQGPEFLTYFQNEAQLDKSGLPSDRFFAERPEGSVSTLKIQRTQQEDSAVYLCASSLSEGTEAFFGQGTRLTVV.

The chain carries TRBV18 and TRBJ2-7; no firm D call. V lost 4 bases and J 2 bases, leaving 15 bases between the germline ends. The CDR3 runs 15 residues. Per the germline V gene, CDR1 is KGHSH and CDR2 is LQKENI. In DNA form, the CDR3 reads TGTGCCAGCTCACGGTCACAGTATACGACCTACGAGCAGTACTTC. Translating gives CASSRSQYTTYEQYF.

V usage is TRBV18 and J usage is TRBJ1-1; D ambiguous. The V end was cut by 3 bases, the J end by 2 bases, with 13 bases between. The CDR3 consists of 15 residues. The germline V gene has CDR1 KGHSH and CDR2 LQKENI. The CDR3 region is CASSPRRDFNTEAFF. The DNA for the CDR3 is TGTGCCAGCTCACCGCGAAGGGATTTCAACACTGAAGCTTTCTTT.

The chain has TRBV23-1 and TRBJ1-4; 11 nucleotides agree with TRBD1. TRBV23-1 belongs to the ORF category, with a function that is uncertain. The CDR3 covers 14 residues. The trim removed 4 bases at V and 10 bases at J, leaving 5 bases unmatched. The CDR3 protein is CASSPGQGGRKLFF. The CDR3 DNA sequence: TGCGCCAGCAGTCCGGGACAGGGGGGTAGAAAACTGTTTTTT.

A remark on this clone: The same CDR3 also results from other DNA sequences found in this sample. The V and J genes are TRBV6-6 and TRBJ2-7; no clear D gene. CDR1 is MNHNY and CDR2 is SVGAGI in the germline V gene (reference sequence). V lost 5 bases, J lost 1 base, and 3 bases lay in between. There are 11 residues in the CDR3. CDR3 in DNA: TGTGCCAGCAGTAAATCCTACGAGCAGTACTTC. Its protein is CASSKSYEQYF.

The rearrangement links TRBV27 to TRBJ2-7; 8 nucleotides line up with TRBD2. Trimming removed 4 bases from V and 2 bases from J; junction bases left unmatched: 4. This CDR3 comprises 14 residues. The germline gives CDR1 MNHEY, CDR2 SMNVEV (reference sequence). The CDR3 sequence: CASSSVAGTYEQYF. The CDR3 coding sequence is TGTGCCAGCAGTTCGGTAGCGGGGACCTACGAGCAGTACTTC.

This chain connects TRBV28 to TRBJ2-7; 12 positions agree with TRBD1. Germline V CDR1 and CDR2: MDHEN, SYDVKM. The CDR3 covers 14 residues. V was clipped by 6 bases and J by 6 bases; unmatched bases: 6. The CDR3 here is CASRTGTGGREQYF. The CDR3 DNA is TGTGCCAGCAGAACCGGGACAGGGGGCCGCGAGCAGTACTTC.